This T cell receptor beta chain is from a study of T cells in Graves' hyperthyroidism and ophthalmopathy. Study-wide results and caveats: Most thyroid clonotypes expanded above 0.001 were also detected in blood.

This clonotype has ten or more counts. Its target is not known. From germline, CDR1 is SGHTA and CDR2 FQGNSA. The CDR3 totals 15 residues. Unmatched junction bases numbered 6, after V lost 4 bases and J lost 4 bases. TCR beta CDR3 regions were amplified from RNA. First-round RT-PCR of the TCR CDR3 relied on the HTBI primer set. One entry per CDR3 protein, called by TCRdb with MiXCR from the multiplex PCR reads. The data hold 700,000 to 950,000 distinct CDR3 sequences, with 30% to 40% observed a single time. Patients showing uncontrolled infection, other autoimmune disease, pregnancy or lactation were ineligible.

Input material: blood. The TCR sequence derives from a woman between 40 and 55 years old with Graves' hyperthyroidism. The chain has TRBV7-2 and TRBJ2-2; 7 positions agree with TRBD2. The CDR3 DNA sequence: TGTGCCAGCAGCTCCCAGGCGGGGGTCACCGGGGAGCTGTTTTTT. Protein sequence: CASSSQAGVTGELFF.